The 25 T cell receptor beta chains listed next were all sequenced from one sample in a study of metastatic and nonmetastatic thyroid tumors. TCRdb redid the clone calls on the PCR reads using MiXCR. The sample includes 3,000 to 4,000 clones, around a fifth of them seen just once. Every patient underwent thyroid surgery untreated. Input material: tumor tissue. The receptors derive from a female donor with papillary thyroid cancer or a benign thyroid nodule (not recorded which). Some clones in this sample may be carry-over from other donors' samples.

The chain employs TRBV7-2 and TRBJ1-2; D call uncertain. Germline-derived CDR1 and CDR2 are SGHTA and FQGNSA. CDR3 size: 15 residues. Between the trimmed V and J ends, which lost 5 bases and 3 bases, there was a span of 16 bases. The CDR3 reads CASSGGRASDYGYTF. The CDR3 DNA reads as TGTGCCAGCAGCGGCGGGCGGGCCTCGGACTATGGCTACACCTTC.

This CDR3 is CASSSEWGPDYNEQFF. CDR3 DNA: TGCGCCAGCAGCTCAGAGTGGGGGCCCGATTACAATGAGCAGTTCTTC. The chain is built from TRBV5-1 and TRBJ2-1; a weak D match, TRBD1 (6 bases). CDR1 is SGHRS, CDR2 YFSETQ, per germline. V lost 3 bases and J lost 4, with 17 bases in between. This CDR3 comprises 16 residues.

The rearrangement uses TRBV7-3 and TRBJ1-2; possibly TRBD1 for D (6 bases). The CDR3 extends over 13 amino acids. From germline, CDR1 is SGHTA and CDR2 FQGTGA. The CDR3 region is CARRGNTNYGYTF. The CDR3 nucleotides read TGTGCGCGGAGGGGGAACACTAACTATGGCTACACCTTC.

By its share, this clone is large. This rearrangement joins TRBV28 to TRBJ2-1; weak D call: TRBD2 (6 bases). In germline, CDR1 is MDHEN, CDR2 SYDVKM. This CDR3 region has 16 residues. The V end lost 8 bases, the J end lost 1 base, and 18 bases lay between the germline ends. This chain's CDR3 is CASGAHLASSYNEQFF. CDR3 nucleotide sequence: TGTGCCAGCGGGGCCCATCTAGCGAGTTCCTACAATGAGCAGTTCTTC.

This clone came up many times. The J gene is TRBJ1-5, the V gene TRBV12-1. TRBV12-1 is an annotated pseudogene. The CDR3 has 15 amino acids. CDR3 in amino acids: CASSPWGGSNQPQHF. As DNA, the CDR3 is TGTGCCAGCAGCCCCTGGGGAGGGAGCAATCAGCCCCAGCATTTT.

The table lists this clone with a few counts. The chain combines TRBV29-1 with TRBJ2-1; D unresolved. V lost 7 bases to trimming and J lost 3 bases, with 4 bases between them. There are 10 residues in the CDR3. Germline V CDR1 and CDR2: SQVTM, ANQGSEA. The CDR3 DNA sequence: TGCAGCGGGAGCTACAATGAGCAGTTCTTC. It yields the protein CSGSYNEQFF.

The chain has TRBV4-3 and TRBJ1-4; D not certain. The CDR3 has 16 residues. Germline CDR1 LGHNA, CDR2 YSLEER. V was cut by 0 bases and J by 0 bases, with 8 bases left in between. The CDR3 region is CASSQDAPATNEKLFF. DNA for the CDR3: TGCGCCAGCAGCCAAGATGCGCCTGCAACTAATGAAAAACTGTTTTTT.

The chain couples TRBV20-1 to TRBJ2-1, with 9 bases aligning to TRBD2. The CDR3 runs to 20 residues. With 0 bases clipped from V and 6 bases from J, the junction kept 21 bases outside the gene matches. CDR1 is DFQATT, CDR2 SNEGSKA, per germline (reference sequence). In DNA form, the CDR3 reads TGCAGTGCTAGAGATGTTAGGGGACTAGCTGGAGTAGGGGCGTTCAATGAGCAGTTCTTC. The encoded protein is CSARDVRGLAGVGAFNEQFF.

The table lists this clone with a few counts. The V gene is TRBV6-2 or TRBV6-3, the J gene TRBJ1-1; D remains ambiguous. There are 13 residues in the CDR3. Germline loops: CDR1 MNHEY, CDR2 SVGEGT. The ends were cut back, 5 bases at V and 6 bases at J, with 13 bases in the middle. The CDR3 DNA reads TGTGCCAGCAGTCGTCTAACCCCGCCTGAAGCTTTCTTT. Encoded protein: CASSRLTPPEAFF.

As concerns this clone: The conserved phenylalanine or tryptophan is not found at the CDR3 terminus, so this likely reflects a read error. The J gene is TRBJ2-7, the V gene TRBV5-1, with 7 bases lining up with TRBD1. V lost 3 bases and J lost 5; bases outside the gene matches: 8. The CDR3 extends over 14 amino acids. Germline lookup yields CDR1 SGHRS and CDR2 YFSETQ. The CDR3 coding sequence is TGCGCCAGCAGCTGGACCCAGGGGGACCACGAGCAGTACCTC. Protein: CASSWTQGDHEQYL.

This clone has a handful of counts. This chain uses TRBV5-1 with TRBJ2-1; the match to TRBD1 covers 8 bases. V was pared by 3 bases and J by 6 bases, with 5 bases of the junction left unmatched. Germline V gene sequence: CDR1 SGHRS, CDR2 YFSETQ. The CDR3 is 14 amino acids. The DNA for the CDR3 is TGCGCCAGCAGCTCGGGACAGGAGTTCAATGAGCAGTTCTTC. It specifies CASSSGQEFNEQFF.

The chain links TRBV27 to TRBJ2-5; perhaps TRBD2 as D (5 bases). Germline lookup yields CDR1 MNHEY and CDR2 SMNVEV (reference sequence). The CDR3 has 12 amino acids. V lost 2 bases and J lost 7, with 8 bases in between. The CDR3 is CASSLVGGTQYF. CDR3 DNA: TGTGCCAGCAGTTTAGTAGGAGGGACCCAGTACTTC.

This clone rates as medium-sized. V is TRBV20-1 and J is TRBJ2-1, with 16 bases identical to TRBD2. The V and J ends lost 6 bases and 4 bases, in that order; junction bases with no gene match: 0. The CDR3 has 14 residues. Germline V lookup: CDR1 DFQATT, CDR2 SNEGSKA (reference sequence). The CDR3 is CSAGLAGGYNEQFF. Written as DNA, the CDR3 is TGCAGTGCGGGACTAGCGGGAGGGTACAATGAGCAGTTCTTC.

Here the CDR3 reads CASSIAGGCNQPQHF. The CDR3 DNA reads as TGTGCCAGTAGTATTGCGGGCGGGTGCAATCAGCCCCAGCATTTT. The J gene is TRBJ1-5, the V gene TRBV19; D gene unclear. The CDR3 has 15 residues. Trimming took 3 bases from V and 2 from J, leaving 11 bases between them. CDR1 is LNHDA, CDR2 SQIVND, per germline (reference sequence).

The chain joins TRBV6-1 to TRBJ2-1; D not certain. Germline-derived CDR1 and CDR2 are MNHNS and SASEGT. V gave up 3 bases and J gave up 0 bases, with 12 bases separating them. The CDR3 length is 16 residues. CDR3 loop: CASSEFVGSSYNEQFF. The CDR3 DNA follows: TGTGCCAGCAGTGAGTTTGTAGGAAGCTCCTACAATGAGCAGTTCTTC.

This clone is judged medium-sized. The rearrangement uses TRBV3-1 and TRBJ2-3, with no clear D. This CDR3 has 13 amino acids. Between the trimmed V and J ends, which lost 2 bases and 4 bases, there was a span of 7 bases. In germline, CDR1 is LGHDT, CDR2 YNNKEL (reference sequence). CDR3 region: CASSQSDSDTQYF. The CDR3 DNA reads TGTGCCAGCAGCCAATCGGATTCAGATACGCAGTATTTT.

The chain carries TRBV6-6 and TRBJ2-1; 13 bases agree with TRBD2. V lost 2 bases and J lost 4; bases outside the gene matches: 2. The germline V gene has CDR1 MNHNY and CDR2 SVGAGI (reference sequence). The CDR3 length is 16 residues. CDR3 DNA sequence: TGTGCCAGCAGTTACGGACTAGCGGGAGCTTACAATGAGCAGTTCTTC. As protein: CASSYGLAGAYNEQFF.

There are a few counts of this clone. The chain joins TRBV12-3 or TRBV12-4 to TRBJ2-5; 9 bases agree with TRBD1. Trimming removed 6 bases from V and 2 bases from J; junction bases left unmatched: 10. This CDR3 has 16 amino acids. The CDR3 sequence: CASREPGQGLQETQYF. The CDR3 region has the DNA TGTGCCAGCAGAGAACCGGGACAGGGCCTACAAGAGACCCAGTACTTC.

The chain is built from TRBV6-2 or TRBV6-3 and TRBJ1-1; D is perhaps TRBD1 (6 bases). This CDR3 is 16 amino acids long. Trimming cost V 0 bases and J 3 bases, with 14 bases left between them. Germline lookup yields CDR1 MNHEY and CDR2 SVGEGT. The DNA for the CDR3 is TGTGCCAGCAGTTACTCGTTTGAGGGGGGCGACACTGAAGCTTTCTTT. This translates into CASSYSFEGGDTEAFF.

This chain uses TRBV5-1 with TRBJ2-1; the match to TRBD2 covers 9 bases. Looked up from germline, CDR1 is SGHRS and CDR2 is YFSETQ. The CDR3 length is 15 residues. V gave up 2 bases and J gave up 3 bases; unmatched junction bases: 3. The CDR3, as DNA: TGCGCCAGCAGCTTAGCGGGAGGCGGCTACAATGAGCAGTTCTTC. This encodes CASSLAGGGYNEQFF.

This clone is classed as medium-sized (0.01 to 0.1%). CDR3 loop: CASRRTGGGYGYTF. The CDR3 region has the DNA TGTGCCAGCAGACGAACAGGGGGTGGCTATGGCTACACCTTC. This chain joins TRBV5-4 and TRBJ1-2, with 8 bases that match TRBD1. Trimming removed 5 bases from V and 4 bases from J; junction bases left unmatched: 7. Looked up from germline, CDR1 is SGHNT and CDR2 is YYREEE (reference sequence). The CDR3 extends over 14 amino acids.

The V and J genes are TRBV6-5 and TRBJ2-2, with D possibly being TRBD2 (7 bases). Germline V gene data show CDR1 as MNHEY and CDR2 as SVGAGI. Between the trimmed V and J ends, which lost 3 bases and 6 bases, there was a span of 23 bases. The CDR3 runs 18 residues. CDR3 nucleotide sequence: TGTGCCAGCAGTTATCGAGGGGGGGCGGACGGCGGGCCCGGGGAGCTGTTTTTT. Amino acid sequence: CASSYRGGADGGPGELFF.

Within the sample, this clone is medium-sized (0.01 to 0.1%). The rearrangement joins TRBV29-1 to TRBJ1-2; D gene ambiguous. The CDR3 runs to 11 residues. The V end lost 5 bases, the J end lost 4 bases, and 8 bases lay between the germline ends. Germline V gene lookup returns CDR1 SQVTM and CDR2 ANQGSEA. The CDR3: CSVFYGYGYTF. The CDR3 DNA follows: TGCAGCGTTTTTTACGGCTATGGCTACACCTTC.

This clone was detected only a few times. The CDR3 is CATSRDGGDTDTQYF. CDR3 DNA sequence: TGTGCCACCAGCAGAGACGGGGGTGACACAGATACGCAGTATTTT. V gene TRBV15 combines with J gene TRBJ2-3; TRBD2 is a possible D gene (6 bases). Germline V CDR1 and CDR2: LNHNV, YYDKDF (reference sequence). CDR3 length: 15 residues. Trimming shortened V by 0 bases and J by 2 bases, and 9 bases separated the two germline ends.

This clone was detected ten times or more. V and J are TRBV5-6 and TRBJ2-7, with D possibly matching TRBD2 (6 bases). Deletions cut 7 bases from V and 1 base from J, with 12 bases between. The germline gives CDR1 SGHDT, CDR2 YYEEEE. CDR3 length: 13 residues. CDR3 loop: CASGRGGSYEQYF. Here the CDR3 DNA reads TGTGCCAGCGGGCGGGGTGGTTCCTACGAGCAGTACTTC. Supplemented by reference TRBV5-6 and TRBJ2-7, the full variable domain reads DAGVTQSPTHLIKTRGQQVTLRCSPKSGHDTVSWYQQALGQGPQFIFQYYEEEERQRGNFPDRFSGHQFPNYSSELNVNALLLGDSALYLCASGRGGSYEQYFGPGTRLTVT.